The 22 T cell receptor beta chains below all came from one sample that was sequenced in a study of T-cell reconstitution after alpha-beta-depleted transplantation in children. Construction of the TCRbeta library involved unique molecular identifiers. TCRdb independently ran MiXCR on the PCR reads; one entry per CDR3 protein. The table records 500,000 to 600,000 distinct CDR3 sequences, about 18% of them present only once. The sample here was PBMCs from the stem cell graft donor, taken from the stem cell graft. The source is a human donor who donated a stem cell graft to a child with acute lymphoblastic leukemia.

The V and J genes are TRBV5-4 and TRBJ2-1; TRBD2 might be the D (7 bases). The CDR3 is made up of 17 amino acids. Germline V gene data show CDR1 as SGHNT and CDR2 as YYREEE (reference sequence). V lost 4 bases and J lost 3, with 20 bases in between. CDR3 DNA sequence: TGTGCCAGCAGCGGGTGGGGGGGGCGGCAAGTCTACAATGAGCAGTTCTTC. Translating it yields CASSGWGGRQVYNEQFF.

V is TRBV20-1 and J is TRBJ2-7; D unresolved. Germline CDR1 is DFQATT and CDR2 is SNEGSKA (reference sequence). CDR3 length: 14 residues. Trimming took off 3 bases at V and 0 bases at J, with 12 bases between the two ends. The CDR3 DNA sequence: TGCAGTGCTAGGGCGGTCAGGAGCTCCTACGAGCAGTACTTC. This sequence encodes CSARAVRSSYEQYF.

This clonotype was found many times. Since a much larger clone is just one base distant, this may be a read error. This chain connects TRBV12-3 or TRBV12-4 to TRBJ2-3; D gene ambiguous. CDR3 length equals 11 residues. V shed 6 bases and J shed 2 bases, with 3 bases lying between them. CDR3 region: CASSVTDTQYF. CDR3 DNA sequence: TGTGCCAGCAGCGTCACAGATACGCAGTATTTT.

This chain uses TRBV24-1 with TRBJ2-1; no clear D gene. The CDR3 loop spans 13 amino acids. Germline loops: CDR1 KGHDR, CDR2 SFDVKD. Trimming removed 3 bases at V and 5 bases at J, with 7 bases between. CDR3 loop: CATSDLVNNEQFF. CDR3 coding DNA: TGTGCCACCAGTGATCTGGTTAACAATGAGCAGTTCTTC.

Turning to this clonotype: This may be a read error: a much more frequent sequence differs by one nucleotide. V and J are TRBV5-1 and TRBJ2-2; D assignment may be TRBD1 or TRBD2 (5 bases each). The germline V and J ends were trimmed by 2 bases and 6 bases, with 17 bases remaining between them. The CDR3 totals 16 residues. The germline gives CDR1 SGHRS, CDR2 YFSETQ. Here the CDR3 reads CASSFQFSRDPGELFF. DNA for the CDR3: TGCGCCAGCAGCTTCCAGTTTTCGAGGGACCCCGGGGAGCTGTTTTTT.

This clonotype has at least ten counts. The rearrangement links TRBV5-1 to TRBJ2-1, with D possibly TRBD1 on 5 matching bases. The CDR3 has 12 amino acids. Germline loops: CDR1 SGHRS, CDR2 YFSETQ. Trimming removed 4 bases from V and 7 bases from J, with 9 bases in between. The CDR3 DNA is TGCGCCAGCAGCCCAGGACAAAATGAGCAGTTCTTC. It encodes CASSPGQNEQFF.

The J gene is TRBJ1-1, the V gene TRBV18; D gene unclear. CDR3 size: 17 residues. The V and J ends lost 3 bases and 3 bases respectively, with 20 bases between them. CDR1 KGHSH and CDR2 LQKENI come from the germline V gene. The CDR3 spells CASSPFDLGGAHTEAFF. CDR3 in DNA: TGTGCCAGCTCACCGTTTGATTTGGGCGGCGCGCACACTGAAGCTTTCTTT.

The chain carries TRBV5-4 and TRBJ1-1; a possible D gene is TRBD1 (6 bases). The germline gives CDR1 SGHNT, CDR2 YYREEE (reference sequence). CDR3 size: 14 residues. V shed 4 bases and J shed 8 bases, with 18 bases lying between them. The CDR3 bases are TGTGCCAGCAGCAGGCGACAAACAGGGTTCGAAGCTTTCTTT. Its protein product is CASSRRQTGFEAFF.

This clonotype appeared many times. The CDR3 region is CASSPGQGDNQPQHF. The CDR3 bases are TGTGCCAGCAGTCCCGGACAGGGCGATAATCAGCCCCAGCATTTT. The chain couples TRBV7-9 to TRBJ1-5; 8 nucleotides line up with TRBD1. Germline-derived CDR1 and CDR2 are SEHNR and FQNEAQ (reference sequence). V was pared by 6 bases and J by 4 bases, with 8 bases of the junction left unmatched. The CDR3 runs to 15 residues.

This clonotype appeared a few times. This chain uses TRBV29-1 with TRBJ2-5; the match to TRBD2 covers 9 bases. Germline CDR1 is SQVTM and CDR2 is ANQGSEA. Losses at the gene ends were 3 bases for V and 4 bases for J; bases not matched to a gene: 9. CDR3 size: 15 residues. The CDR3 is CSVEGAGGPLETQYF. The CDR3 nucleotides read TGCAGCGTTGAGGGGGCGGGAGGGCCCTTAGAGACCCAGTACTTC.

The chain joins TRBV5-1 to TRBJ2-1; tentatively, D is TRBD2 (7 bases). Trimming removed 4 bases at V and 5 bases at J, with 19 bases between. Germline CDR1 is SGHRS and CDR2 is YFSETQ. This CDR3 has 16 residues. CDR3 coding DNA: TGCGCCAGCAGCGATGGGGGGGGGCCCCCCCACAATGAGCAGTTCTTC. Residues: CASSDGGGPPHNEQFF.

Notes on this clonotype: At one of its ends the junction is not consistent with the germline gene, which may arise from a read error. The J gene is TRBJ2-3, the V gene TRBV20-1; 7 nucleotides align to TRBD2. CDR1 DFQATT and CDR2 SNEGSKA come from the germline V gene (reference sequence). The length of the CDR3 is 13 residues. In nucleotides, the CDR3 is TGCAGTTCTAGCGGCTTGAGCACAGATACGCAGTATTTT. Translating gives CSSSGLSTDTQYF.

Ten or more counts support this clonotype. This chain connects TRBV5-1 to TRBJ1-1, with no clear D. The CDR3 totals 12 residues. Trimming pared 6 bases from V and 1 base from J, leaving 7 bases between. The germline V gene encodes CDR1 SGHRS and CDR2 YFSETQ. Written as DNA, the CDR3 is TGCGCCAGCATTTCGGGGAACACTGAAGCTTTCTTT. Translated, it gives CASISGNTEAFF.

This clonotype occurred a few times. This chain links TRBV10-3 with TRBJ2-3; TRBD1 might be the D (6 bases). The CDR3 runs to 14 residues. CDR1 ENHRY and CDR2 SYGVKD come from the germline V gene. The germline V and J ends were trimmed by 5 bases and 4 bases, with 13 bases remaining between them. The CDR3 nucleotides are TGTGCCATCAGTAAAACAGGGAAGGCAGATACGCAGTATTTT. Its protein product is CAISKTGKADTQYF.

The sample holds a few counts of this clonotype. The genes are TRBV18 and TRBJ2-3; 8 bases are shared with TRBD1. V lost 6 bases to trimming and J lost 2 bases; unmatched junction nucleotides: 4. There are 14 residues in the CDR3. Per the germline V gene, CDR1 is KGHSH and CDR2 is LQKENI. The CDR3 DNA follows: TGTGCCAGCTCGCGACAGGGGCTCACAGATACGCAGTATTTT. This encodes CASSRQGLTDTQYF.

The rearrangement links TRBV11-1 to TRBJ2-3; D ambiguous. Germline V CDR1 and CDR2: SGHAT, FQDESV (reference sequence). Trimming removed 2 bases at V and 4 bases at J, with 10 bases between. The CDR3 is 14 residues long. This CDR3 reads CASSLPSSSDTQYF. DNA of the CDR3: TGTGCCAGCAGCTTACCTTCTAGTTCAGATACGCAGTATTTT.

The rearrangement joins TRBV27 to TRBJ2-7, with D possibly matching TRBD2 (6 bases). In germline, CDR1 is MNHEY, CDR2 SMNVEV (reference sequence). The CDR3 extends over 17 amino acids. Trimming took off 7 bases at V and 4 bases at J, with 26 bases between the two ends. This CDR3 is CASIPKGGVLGTYEQYF. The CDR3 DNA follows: TGTGCCAGCATTCCCAAGGGCGGGGTTCTTGGGACGTACGAGCAGTACTTC.

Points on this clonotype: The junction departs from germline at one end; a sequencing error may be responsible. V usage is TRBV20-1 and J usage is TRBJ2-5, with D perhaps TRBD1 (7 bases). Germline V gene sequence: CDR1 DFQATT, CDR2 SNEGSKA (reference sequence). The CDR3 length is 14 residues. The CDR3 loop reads CSATHRRGQGTQYF. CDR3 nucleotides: TGCAGTGCTACCCATCGGAGGGGGCAAGGGACCCAGTACTTC.

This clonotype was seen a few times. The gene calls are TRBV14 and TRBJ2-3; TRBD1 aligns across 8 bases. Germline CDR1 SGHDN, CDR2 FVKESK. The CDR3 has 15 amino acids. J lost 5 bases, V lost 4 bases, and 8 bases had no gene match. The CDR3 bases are TGTGCCAGCAGCCTTACAGGGGGATGGGGAGATACGCAGTATTTT. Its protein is CASSLTGGWGDTQYF.

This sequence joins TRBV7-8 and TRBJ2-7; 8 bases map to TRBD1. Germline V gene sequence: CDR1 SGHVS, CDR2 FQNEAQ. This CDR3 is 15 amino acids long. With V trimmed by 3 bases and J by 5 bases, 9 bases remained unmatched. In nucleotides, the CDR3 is TGTGCCAGCAGCTTGGCCCGGACAGGGACCCACGAGCAGTACTTC. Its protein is CASSLARTGTHEQYF.

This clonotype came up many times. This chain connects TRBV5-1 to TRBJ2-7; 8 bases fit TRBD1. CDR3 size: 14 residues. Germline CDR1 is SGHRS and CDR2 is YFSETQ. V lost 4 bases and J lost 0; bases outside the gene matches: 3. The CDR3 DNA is TGCGCCAGCAGCCACGGGACAGGCTCCTACGAGCAGTACTTC. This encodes CASSHGTGSYEQYF.

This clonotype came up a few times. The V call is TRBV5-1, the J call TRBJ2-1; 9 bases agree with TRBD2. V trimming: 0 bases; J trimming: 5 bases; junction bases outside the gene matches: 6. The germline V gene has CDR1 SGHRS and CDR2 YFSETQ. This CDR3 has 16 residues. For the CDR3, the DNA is TGCGCCAGCAGCTTGGGGCAGCGGGAGGACAACAATGAGCAGTTCTTC. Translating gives CASSLGQREDNNEQFF.